The sequence of this TCR beta chain was determined in a study of cytomegalovirus exposure and HLA in healthy donors (dated by TCRdb to 2015 to 2018). Notes on the research overall: According to an earlier analysis of around 600 of the donors, roughly 180 million T cells yielded roughly 100 million unique TCR beta sequences and 276 Gb of sequence data. The study combined high-throughput TCR immunosequencing, statistical association of individual TCRs with disease status, and machine learning to predict cytomegalovirus infection status. The study aimed to test whether cataloging public T cell receptors could reveal signatures of past pathogen exposure. The genetic ancestry cluster associated with self-reported Caucasian donors included 65% to 90% of the approximately 430 genotyped donors. Genome-wide SNP genotypes for about three fifths of the roughly 670 donors were used in a later genetic analysis, which treated that subset as a discovery cohort. Donor age, sex, ethnicity and CMV serostatus were collected together with the repertoire data. In the later analysis, no new phenotypic data were used to find candidate immune exposures; instead, reliance was placed on TCR beta sequences and their occurrence across donors. To study patterns of TCR occurrence, a later analysis re-analyzed previously published TCR beta repertoires from 666 donors and added high-resolution HLA genotyping. Four or five DR-DQ haplotypes were handled as single units for association and clustering because linkage in the cohort was strong. An earlier analysis of around 540 of the donors applied high-throughput TCR beta sequencing to assess whether each TCR beta V gene segment acted as functional or pseudogenic. Both class I and class II loci were covered by HLA typing, at four-digit resolution. In addition to the first cohort of around 670 subjects, a separate validation cohort of over 90 different subjects was used. Typing coverage differed by locus: A, B, C, DRB1 and DQB1 were typed in roughly 620-630 donors, DQA1 in about 500, DPA1 in around 610, and DPB1 in just under 480. The T cell repertoires of under 750 subjects were profiled by immunosequencing and related to cytomegalovirus serostatus. An early release covering roughly 640 HLA-typed donors comprised 250 to 350 gigabases of sequencing data and tens of millions of unique TCR sequences. All discovery cohort repertoires had been generated on a single sequencing platform. On average, roughly 250,000 unique TCR beta nucleotide sequences were sequenced per donor among 398 genotyped donors of the cohort, with 15% to 20% of those sequences being non-productive. The study at large found these results: In a later analysis, 16,951 TCR beta sequences were associated with specific HLA alleles at a false discovery rate of 0.05. Because the 87-base-pair reads could not distinguish some IMGT-functional V segments, including TRBV6-2 and TRBV6-3, those segments were excluded. In a later analysis, several top co-occurrence clusters were reported to appear linked to parvovirus B19, influenza, CMV and Epstein-Barr virus. The study gave a list of some 150 TCR beta chains associated with cytomegalovirus. Linkage disequilibrium might explain the correlated functional status among segregating V segments, but an unknown experimental factor could not be ruled out. In a later analysis, HLA-associated TCR beta chains were found to be more clonally expanded and to have lower generation probabilities than equally common non-associated chains. Assigning TCR associations to individual alleles was difficult when HLA alleles, especially DR and DQ, strongly co-occurred. In this cohort, only TCR beta chains were sequenced, and detectable features were limited by the absence of alpha or paired-chain data. A further reported finding was that TCR beta sequences accurately predicted the HLA-A and HLA-B alleles for most subjects in the first cohort. Because HLA typing was missing for some donors at each locus, association tests included only the typed subset. An earlier analysis of around 540 of the donors showed that most TCR beta V segments appeared in productive rearrangements either about 87% or about 30% of the time, which broadly matched IMGT annotations. The earlier analysis of some 560 of the donors excluded seventeen rarely observed V segments, including chromosome 9 orphons, because counts were too low. Immune exposure information for the cohort was limited to CMV serostatus. In a later analysis, the rate of TCR association differed among HLA loci, with DRB1 alleles having the most associated TCRs and HLA-C alleles having the fewest. In vitro tests confirmed that a few of the cytomegalovirus-associated TCR beta chains recognize cytomegalovirus antigens. Sequencing depth was assumed to be roughly uniform across donors in the presence/absence analyses, though that assumption may not hold. Across donors, most TCR sequences were observed very rarely, whereas some public TCRs were present in many individuals. A group of highly shared sequence variants was considered likely to be a technical artifact of the sequencing pipeline. According to the authors, the approach could potentially be generalized to other disease states and immunological phenotypes. V-gene and J-gene trimming of TCR beta chains was associated with a missense DCLRE1C variant in a later genetic analysis, and the association was replicated in an independent cohort. According to a later genetic analysis, donors in an Asian-associated ancestry cluster had fewer N-insertions in productive TCRs than the approximately 630-donor mean. Cytomegalovirus status was reported to be diagnosed by the classifier with high specificity and sensitivity in both the original and validation cohorts. In a later analysis, most CMV-associated TCR beta chains were found to appear HLA-restricted, with HLA associations seemingly driven largely by CMV exposure.

This clone occurred a few times. Its antigen remains undetermined. No base-level quality is on record; no much larger clone is a single base apart. The library was produced with the immunoSEQ multiplex PCR assay. For the multiplex PCR, a mixture combining 60 forward primers for TCR Vbeta segments and 13 reverse primers for TCR Jbeta segments was used. A multiplex PCR assay on genomic DNA amplified the CDR3 region of rearranged TCR beta genes. On the Illumina HiSeq System, the amplified TCR beta libraries were sequenced as 87-base-pair reads. The authors' pipeline ran thus. Across the 600 to 700 repertoires, a later analysis counted about 81 million unique TCR beta chains, some 11 million of which were shared by at least two donors. Raw reads were error-corrected and collapsed into unique sequences with a nearest-neighbor algorithm that merged closely related sequences to remove PCR and sequencing errors. Alignment of CDR3 sequences to IMGT reference sequences was used to assign V, D and J gene segments. For a sequence to be retained, a match of at least six nucleotides was required to both a V gene segment and a J gene segment. Rearrangements were classified as productive when the CDR3 lacked stop codons and remained in frame with V and J, and all other rearrangements were classified as non-productive. Following IMGT convention, CDR3 was defined as the stretch from the second conserved V-encoded cysteine up to the conserved J-encoded phenylalanine. In an earlier analysis of around 640 of the donors, sequences lacking an unambiguous match to a single V gene segment were excluded. An earlier analysis of fewer than 650 of the donors classified V segments as functional when productive rearrangements were above 56.7% and as segregating when the standard deviation between donors was above 5%. A statistical classification framework was built to diagnose cytomegalovirus status from the catalog of TCR beta chain sequences. A later analysis assigned V and J genes by comparing TCR nucleotide sequences with IMGT/GENE-DB human TR gene sequences. Using the TCRdist pipeline, a later analysis assigned CDR3 sequences along with most-parsimonious VDJ recombination scenarios. In a later analysis, every TCR beta chain was defined by the combination of its CDR3 amino acid sequence and its V-gene family, and reads without a unique V-gene family were dropped. A later analysis removed 500 to 600 highly shared, low-generation-probability nucleotide sequences to deal with suspected cross-contamination and a sequencing artifact. In a later analysis, a clonal expansion index for each public chain was calculated from normalized within-repertoire ranks of inferred template counts. A later analysis computed generation probabilities with a VDJ recombination model fitted to out-of-frame rearrangements, and checked the results against IGoR. In a later analysis, hypergeometric tests were used to score TCR-TCR, TCR-HLA and TCR-CMV co-occurrence, with a repertoire-size bias correction applied to TCR pairs. To estimate false discovery rates, a later analysis permuted the HLA or CMV assignments 20 times. A later analysis grouped co-occurring TCRs with DBSCAN, adding TCRdist sequence similarity when clustering within HLA-allele-positive subsets. Co-occurrence clustering excluded repertoires with fewer than 30,000 or more than 120,000 public chains, plus five with anomalous nucleotide sharing. In its TCRdb copy, this immuneACCESS table keeps in-frame sequences only and misses some clones. Where compared with another copy, unresolved V genes explain less than half of these, and the others have no known cause. V and J calls and clone size are given by that table; D and trimming were obtained from the DNA. The sample contains roughly 96,000 clones, under 85% of them found a single time. The biggest ten clones account for roughly 14% of the sample.

Trimming at the junction amounts to 5 bases on V and 4 bases on J, and the germline ends lie 15 bases apart. CDR3 length: 14 amino acids, cysteine to phenylalanine. Of the read, only the CDR3 DNA is kept; its 42 bases are in frame from base 1. CDR1 SGHNT and CDR2 YYREEE were looked up in the germline V gene (reference sequence). The cohort consisted of 600 to 750 healthy bone marrow donors. At the time of sampling, every cohort member was nominally healthy, though immune exposures that went unrecorded were likely present. The donor tested CMV seropositive and was one of the 289 seropositive cohort members. Each donor provided a peripheral blood sample, and peripheral blood mononuclear cells were used for TCR beta sequencing. Genomic DNA was extracted from the blood cell samples with the Qiagen DNeasy Blood Extraction Kit.

The sequenced material came from PBMCs. The rearrangement joined TRBV5-4 to TRBJ1-2; tentative D gene TRBD1, with 5 bases matching. This clonotype was obtained from a woman in her sixties or seventies in good health and CMV-seropositive. CDR3 reads: CASRTQGSGYGYTF. The DNA sequence reads TGTGCCAGCAGAACGCAGGGTTCGGGCTATGGCTACACCTTC.